The 29 T cell receptor beta chains below were found in one sample sequenced in a study of T cells in Graves' hyperthyroidism and ophthalmopathy. Using RNA transcripts as the source, TCR beta CDR3 regions were amplified. With the HTBI primer set, the TCR CDR3 went through a first round of RT-PCR. From the multiplex PCR reads, TCRdb called clonotypes with MiXCR, one entry per CDR3 protein. The repertoire holds almost 600,000 distinct CDR3 sequences, with about 15% as singletons. What was sequenced was blood. These receptors were obtained from a woman under 40 with Graves' hyperthyroidism that later progressed to Graves' ophthalmopathy.

This clonotype has just a few counts. The V gene is TRBV6-5, the J gene TRBJ1-4; D gene ambiguous. This CDR3 has 18 residues. Germline lookup yields CDR1 MNHEY and CDR2 SVGAGI. Trimming removed 2 bases at V and 0 bases at J, with 16 bases between. The CDR3 coding sequence is TGTGCCAGCAGTTACCCGGACCCACCGGCGGCAACTAATGAAAAACTGTTTTTT. Its translation: CASSYPDPPAATNEKLFF.

About this clonotype: A junction end diverges from the germline sequence, so it may reflect a read error. This chain joins TRBV7-2 and TRBJ2-5; a possible D gene is TRBD2 (7 bases). Germline lookup yields CDR1 SGHTA and CDR2 FQGNSA. The CDR3 covers 13 residues. The CDR3 sequence is CAGSSGGRETQYF. CDR3 in DNA: TGTGCCGGCAGCTCGGGGGGCCGGGAGACCCAGTACTTC.

Concerning this clonotype: This may be a read error: a much more frequent sequence differs by one nucleotide. V gene TRBV19 combines with J gene TRBJ1-2; no clear D. Per germline, CDR1 LNHDA and CDR2 SQIVND (reference sequence). This CDR3 is 13 amino acids long. CDR3 region: CASSIQGNYGCTF. The CDR3 region has the DNA TGTGCCAGTAGTATCCAAGGGAACTATGGCTGCACCTTC. The full variable domain, its missing parts supplied by reference TRBV19 and TRBJ1-2, is DGGITQSPKYLFRKEGQNVTLSCEQNLNHDAMYWYRQDPGQGLRLIYYSQIVNDFQKGDIAEGYSVSREKKESFPLTVTSAQKNPTAFYLCASSIQGNYGCTFGSGTRLTVV.

The chain couples TRBV6-5 to TRBJ2-7, with TRBD1 matching over 8 bases. The J segment lost 7 bases and the V segment lost 4 bases, leaving 9 bases of the junction unmatched. Germline V gene sequence: CDR1 MNHEY, CDR2 SVGAGI. The CDR3 is made up of 14 amino acids. CDR3 sequence: CASSSTGTGREQYF. DNA for the CDR3: TGTGCCAGCAGTTCTACCGGGACAGGACGAGAGCAGTACTTC.

This clonotype has at least ten counts. CDR3: CASSQSETQYF. The CDR3 nucleotides are TGTGCCAGCAGCCAGTCAGAGACCCAGTACTTC. The V and J genes are TRBV14 and TRBJ2-5, with D uncertain. V was cut by 3 bases and J by 4 bases, with 3 bases left in between. There are 11 residues in the CDR3. CDR1 and CDR2 from the germline V gene are SGHDN and FVKESK.

Remarks on this clonotype: A much bigger clone sits one base away, suggesting this may be a read error. The J gene is TRBJ2-3, the V gene TRBV28; 8 nucleotides match TRBD2. The CDR3 contains 16 residues. With 5 bases clipped from V and 0 bases from J, the junction kept 7 bases outside the gene matches. Germline-derived CDR1 and CDR2 are MDHEN and SYDVKM. This CDR3 is CASSSGSGTSTDTQYF. For the CDR3, the DNA is TGTGCCAGCAGTAGTGGTAGCGGGACTAGCACAGATACGCAGTATTTT.

This clonotype was counted between two and nine times. The chain has TRBV20-1 and TRBJ2-1, with D unresolved. The germline CDR1 and CDR2 sequences are DFQATT and SNEGSKA (reference sequence). This CDR3 contains 11 residues. The CDR3 loop reads CSGEFYNEQFF. The CDR3 nucleotides read TGCTCGGGCGAGTTCTACAATGAGCAGTTCTTC.

This clonotype was seen repeatedly, ten times or more. The V and J genes are TRBV28 and TRBJ2-1; TRBD1 might be the D (6 bases). The germline V gene has CDR1 MDHEN and CDR2 SYDVKM. This CDR3 is built from 15 residues. Trimming removed 5 bases at V and 2 bases at J, with 13 bases between. As DNA, the CDR3 is TGTGCCAGCAGTCCTACAGGGTCCCCCTACAATGAGCAGTTCTTC. It is translated as CASSPTGSPYNEQFF.

This CDR3 reads CSAKDLWTAKNIQYF. The CDR3 DNA is TGCAGTGCTAAGGACCTTTGGACAGCCAAAAACATTCAGTACTTC. The J gene is TRBJ2-4, the V gene TRBV20-1; no reliable D call. Germline CDR1 and CDR2: DFQATT and SNEGSKA (reference sequence). The CDR3 spans 15 residues. Trimming pared 4 bases from V and 0 bases from J, leaving 13 bases between.

Many counts were recorded for this clonotype. This chain links TRBV2 with TRBJ1-1; maybe TRBD1 (5 bases). V was clipped by 8 bases and J by 7 bases, with 11 bases between them. The CDR3 runs to 11 residues. Per the germline V gene, CDR1 is SNHLY and CDR2 is FYNNEI. The CDR3 sequence: CASSLGDEAFF. The CDR3 DNA reads as TGTGCCAGCTCGTTAGGGGATGAAGCTTTCTTT. Using reference TRBV2 and TRBJ1-1 for the parts outside the CDR3, the full variable domain is EPEVTQTPSHQVTQMGQEVILRCVPISNHLYFYWYRQILGQKVEFLVSFYNNEISEKSEIFDDQFSVERPDGSNFTLKIRSTKLEDSAMYFCASSLGDEAFFGQGTRLTVV.

Turning to this clonotype: Being one base from a much bigger clone, this may be a read error. The chain recombines TRBV19 with TRBJ1-1; weak D call: TRBD1 (6 bases). The CDR3 sequence is 14 residues long. Trimming pared 4 bases from V and 3 bases from J, leaving 12 bases between. From germline, CDR1 is LNHDA and CDR2 SQIVND (reference sequence). This CDR3 reads CASSTGGRYTEAFF. The CDR3 DNA follows: TGTGCCAGTAGTACCGGGGGGCGGTACACTGAAGCTTTCTTT.

This clonotype was observed at least ten times. This chain uses TRBV29-1 with TRBJ1-1; perhaps TRBD1 as D (6 bases). The germline V and J ends were trimmed by 0 bases and 9 bases, with 11 bases remaining between them. The CDR3 is 12 amino acids. Germline V CDR1 and CDR2: SQVTM, ANQGSEA. The CDR3 nucleotides are TGCAGCGTTGAAGATGCCGACAGGAAAGCTTTCTTT. Translated, it gives CSVEDADRKAFF.

This clonotype was seen more than once but under ten times. This chain joins TRBV9 and TRBJ1-1, with a weak D call TRBD1 (5 bases). The V gene lost 2 bases and the J gene lost 4 bases, with 12 bases spanning the gap. CDR3 length: 14 residues. Germline V CDR1 and CDR2: SGDLS, YYNGEE. The CDR3 bases are TGTGCCAGCAGCGTTTCGTGGGGGGGCACTGAAGCTTTCTTT. Translating gives CASSVSWGGTEAFF. The full variable domain, rest sourced from reference TRBV9 and TRBJ1-1, is DSGVTQTPKHLITATGQRVTLRCSPRSGDLSVYWYQQSLDQGLQFLIQYYNGEERAKGNILERFSAQQFPDLHSELNLSSLELGDSALYFCASSVSWGGTEAFFGQGTRLTVV.

The genes are TRBV5-8 and TRBJ2-1, with TRBD2 matching over 8 bases. The length of the CDR3 is 13 residues. The junction had 4 bases not matched to a gene; V was cut back by 9 bases and J by 2 bases. Germline V gives CDR1 SGHTS, CDR2 YDEGEE. This chain's CDR3 is CATSLAAYNEQFF. The CDR3 bases are TGTGCCACCTCACTAGCGGCCTACAATGAGCAGTTCTTC.

This clonotype appeared a single time. The chain has TRBV11-1 and TRBJ2-1; 12 nucleotides line up with TRBD2. With 4 bases clipped from V and 5 bases from J, the junction kept 3 bases outside the gene matches. This CDR3 has 15 residues. The germline CDR1 and CDR2 sequences are SGHAT and FQDESV (reference sequence). CDR3 loop: CASSSWTSGDNEQFF. The CDR3 bases are TGTGCCAGCAGCTCTTGGACTAGCGGGGACAATGAGCAGTTCTTC. The complete variable domain, with remaining parts taken from reference TRBV11-1 and TRBJ2-1, reads EAEVAQSPRYKITEKSQAVAFWCDPISGHATLYWYRQILGQGPELLVQFQDESVVDDSQLPKDRFSAERLKGVDSTLKIQPAELGDSAMYLCASSSWTSGDNEQFFGPGTRLTVL.

As regards this clonotype: This may stem from a read error, because a much larger clone lies one nucleotide away. J is TRBJ2-3 and V is TRBV30; D is unclear. The CDR3 consists of 11 residues. Germline values: CDR1 GTSNPN, CDR2 SVGIG (reference sequence). Trimming cost V 2 bases and J 5 bases, with 5 bases left between them. The CDR3 here is CAWSMGDTQYF. CDR3 DNA sequence: TGTGCCTGGAGTATGGGAGATACGCAGTATTTT. The whole variable domain, filled in from reference TRBV30 and TRBJ2-3, reads SQTIHQWPATLVQPVGSPLSLECTVEGTSNPNLYWYRQAAGRGLQLLFYSVGIGQISSEVPQNLSASRPQDRQFILSSKKLLLSDSGFYLCAWSMGDTQYFGPGTRLTVL.

The table lists this clonotype with a few counts. This sequence joins TRBV15 and TRBJ2-5, with D perhaps TRBD1 (6 bases). V was shortened by 4 bases and J by 4 bases, with 10 bases between the two germline ends. This CDR3 has 13 residues. Germline CDR1 is LNHNV and CDR2 is YYDKDF (reference sequence). The CDR3 DNA reads as TGTGCCACCAGCACCCAGGGGCGAGAGACCCAGTACTTC. Amino acids: CATSTQGRETQYF.

This clonotype has only a few counts. V usage is TRBV5-6 and J usage is TRBJ1-2; 10 nucleotides agree with TRBD1. Germline V gene lookup returns CDR1 SGHDT and CDR2 YYEEEE. This CDR3 comprises 14 residues. J lost 4 bases, V lost 4 bases, and 4 bases had no gene match. The CDR3 DNA reads TGTGCCAGCAGCGTAGACAGGGGGCTCTATGGCTACACCTTC. Protein: CASSVDRGLYGYTF. Full variable domain (rest looked up from reference TRBV5-6 and TRBJ1-2): DAGVTQSPTHLIKTRGQQVTLRCSPKSGHDTVSWYQQALGQGPQFIFQYYEEEERQRGNFPDRFSGHQFPNYSSELNVNALLLGDSALYLCASSVDRGLYGYTFGSGTRLTVV.

The chain has TRBV7-9 and TRBJ1-1, with TRBD1 identical over 7 bases. The CDR3 is made up of 14 amino acids. Germline V gene lookup returns CDR1 SEHNR and CDR2 FQNEAQ (reference sequence). J gave up 5 bases and V 6 bases, and 9 bases lay outside the gene matches. CDR3 protein: CASSSTGYLTEAFF. CDR3 coding DNA: TGTGCCAGCAGTTCGACAGGGTACCTGACTGAAGCTTTCTTT.

The J gene is TRBJ1-4, the V gene TRBV19; 11 bases match TRBD1. From germline, CDR1 is LNHDA and CDR2 SQIVND (reference sequence). The CDR3 is made up of 15 amino acids. Germline trimming cut 10 bases from V and 5 bases from J; bases unmatched to any gene: 9. CDR3: CATVRGTGGNEKLFF. Here the CDR3 DNA reads TGTGCCACCGTGAGGGGGACAGGGGGGAATGAAAAACTGTTTTTT.

About this clonotype itself: This clone may be a read error of a much larger clone one base away. This chain uses TRBV10-3 with TRBJ1-2, with D possibly matching TRBD1 (5 bases). CDR1 is ENHRY and CDR2 is SYGVKD in the germline V gene. This CDR3 is 13 amino acids long. CDR3 coding DNA: TGTGCCATCAGCCAAACAGGAGACGATGGCTACGCCTTC. Translation gives CAISQTGDDGYAF.

The chain uses TRBV19 and TRBJ2-6, with 11 bases fitting TRBD1. This CDR3 has 16 amino acids. After removal of 10 bases from V and 4 bases from J, the junction contained 9 bases not matched to a gene. Germline-derived CDR1 and CDR2 are LNHDA and SQIVND (reference sequence). CDR3 in amino acids: CATRTGGALGANVLTF. The CDR3, as DNA: TGTGCCACGAGGACAGGGGGCGCATTGGGGGCCAACGTCCTGACTTTC.

This clonotype was counted ten times or more. V is TRBV7-2 and J is TRBJ2-2, with 10 bases that match TRBD2. The V gene's germline CDR1 is SGHTA and CDR2 FQGNSA. The V and J ends lost 3 bases and 1 base, in that order; junction bases with no gene match: 2. This CDR3 region has 16 residues. The CDR3, as DNA: TGTGCCAGCAGCTTTAGCGGGAGGATGAACACCGGGGAGCTGTTTTTT. This translates into CASSFSGRMNTGELFF.

Many counts were recorded for this clonotype. CDR3 sequence reads: CASSPDGGNQPQHF. CDR3 DNA sequence: TGTGCCAGTAGCCCGGACGGGGGCAATCAGCCCCAGCATTTT. This chain joins TRBV19 and TRBJ1-5; no clear D gene. The V end was cut by 6 bases, the J end by 2 bases, with 11 bases between. Germline lookup yields CDR1 LNHDA and CDR2 SQIVND (reference sequence). The CDR3 length is 14 residues.

The CDR3 here is CASSSEGAANQPQHF. CDR3 sequence (DNA): TGCGCCAGCAGCTCCGAAGGGGCAGCGAATCAGCCCCAGCATTTT. The chain joins TRBV5-1 to TRBJ1-5; D may be TRBD1 (5 bases). V lost 3 bases and J 4 bases, leaving 14 bases between the germline ends. The CDR3 has 15 amino acids. The germline gives CDR1 SGHRS, CDR2 YFSETQ. Complete variable domain (other parts from reference TRBV5-1 and TRBJ1-5): KAGVTQTPRYLIKTRGQQVTLSCSPISGHRSVSWYQQTPGQGLQFLFEYFSETQRNKGNFPGRFSGRQFSNSRSEMNVSTLELGDSALYLCASSSEGAANQPQHFGDGTRLSIL.

The V gene is TRBV12-3 or TRBV12-4, the J gene TRBJ1-1, with 9 positions matching TRBD1. Trimming cost V 0 bases and J 11 bases; bases outside gene matches: 4. The CDR3 runs to 13 residues. The chain's CDR3 is CASSLAAGTGAFF. In DNA form, the CDR3 reads TGTGCCAGCAGTTTAGCGGCGGGGACAGGGGCTTTCTTT.

The chain links TRBV7-9 to TRBJ1-4; D is uncertain. Trimming took off 5 bases at V and 10 bases at J, with 14 bases between the two ends. There are 13 residues in the CDR3. The germline CDR1 and CDR2 sequences are SEHNR and FQNEAQ (reference sequence). The CDR3 DNA sequence: TGTGCCAGCAGCGTATCTCTGGGTAGAAAACTGTTTTTT. It specifies CASSVSLGRKLFF.

The chain joins TRBV6-1 to TRBJ2-3, with D tentatively TRBD2 (6 bases). Germline V lookup: CDR1 MNHNS, CDR2 SASEGT. The ends were cut back, 7 bases at V and 9 bases at J, with 23 bases in the middle. The CDR3 runs to 15 residues. The CDR3 spells CASNSGGPIILTQYF. CDR3 sequence (DNA): TGTGCCAGCAATTCCGGGGGACCCATAATATTGACGCAGTATTTT.

The chain combines TRBV5-1 with TRBJ2-1; maybe TRBD2 (5 bases). V lost 1 base and J lost 10, with 12 bases in between. CDR3 length: 13 residues. Germline V gene sequence: CDR1 SGHRS, CDR2 YFSETQ. CDR3: CASSLFAGQEQFF. In nucleotides, the CDR3 is TGCGCCAGCAGCTTGTTCGCGGGCCAAGAGCAGTTCTTC.